This is a list of T cell receptor beta chains from one sample in a study of blood T cell repertoires in COVID-19. Method: immunoSEQ multiplex PCR; TCRdb's copy keeps in-frame clones and lacks some. The top ten clones hold more than 3.5% of a sample with 200,000 to 300,000 clones, around 89% of them seen once. Sequencing was done on a sample of PBMCs or T cells enriched from blood (not recorded which). The receptors here all came from a woman in her twenties or thirties who had recovered from COVID-19. Each CDR3 is given with its conserved first and last residue. D genes are given only for firm matches. Where a row states a size, it is once, few, many or the class of an expanded clone; other rows omit it.

abundance	d_gene	j_gene	v_gene	CDR3aa	CDR3nt
.	.	TRBJ2-7	TRBV7-2	CASSLDFSYEQYF	TGTGCCAGCAGCCTGGACTTTTCCTACGAGCAGTACTTC
.	TRBD1	TRBJ2-7	TRBV6-5	CASRPDREVNEQYF	TGTGCCAGCAGACCGGACAGGGAAGTTAACGAGCAGTACTTC
.	.	TRBJ1-2	TRBV28	CASYLITWGYTF	TGTGCCAGCTACCTAATAACGTGGGGCTACACCTTC
.	.	TRBJ2-6	TRBV28	CASRDSTSGANVLTF	TGTGCCAGCAGGGACTCTACCTCTGGGGCCAACGTCCTGACTTTC
.	.	TRBJ1-3	TRBV6-5	CASSFSWGGSGNTIYF	TGTGCCAGCAGTTTTTCTTGGGGGGGCAGTGGAAACACCATATATTTT
.	TRBD2	TRBJ2-2	TRBV3-1/TRBV3-2	CASSQELAGPYTNTGELFF	TGTGCCAGCAGCCAAGAACTAGCGGGCCCATACACGAACACCGGGGAGCTGTTTTTT
.	.	TRBJ1-1	TRBV6-5	CASRPGWSMNTEAFF	TGTGCCAGCAGACCCGGTTGGAGCATGAACACTGAAGCTTTCTTT
.	TRBD2	TRBJ2-1	TRBV28	CASSSSGSLNEQFF	TGTGCCAGCAGCTCAAGCGGGAGCCTCAATGAGCAGTTCTTC
.	TRBD1	TRBJ1-1	TRBV28	CASSLGTGRRVRTEAFF	TGTGCCAGCAGTTTAGGGACAGGAAGAAGGGTTAGGACTGAAGCTTTCTTT
.	.	TRBJ2-5	TRBV28	CASRKAAQETQYF	TGTGCCAGCAGGAAAGCGGCCCAAGAGACCCAGTACTTC
.	TRBD1	TRBJ2-7	TRBV29-1	CSVEEQGVSYEQYF	TGCAGCGTTGAAGAGCAGGGGGTCTCCTACGAGCAGTACTTC
once	.	TRBJ2-7	TRBV7-9	CASSSGAGEQYF	TGTGCCAGCAGCTCAGGGGCGGGCGAGCAGTACTTC
.	.	TRBJ1-1	TRBV19	CASSTNREWNTEAFF	TGTGCCAGTAGTACAAACAGGGAATGGAACACTGAAGCTTTCTTT
.	TRBD2	TRBJ2-1	TRBV19	CASSPGRGVGEQFF	TGTGCCAGTAGCCCGGGGAGGGGAGTCGGTGAGCAGTTCTTC
.	TRBD1	TRBJ2-2	TRBV4-1	CASSQGVFRGLTGELFF	TGCGCCAGCAGCCAAGGGGTCTTCAGGGGGCTAACCGGGGAGCTGTTTTTT
few	.	TRBJ2-6	TRBV15	CATSRDNSGANVLTF	TGTGCCACCAGCAGAGACAACTCTGGGGCCAACGTCCTGACTTTC
.	TRBD2	TRBJ2-3	TRBV5-1	CASSLAAGVGTDTQYF	TGCGCCAGCAGCTTGGCCGCGGGAGTCGGGACAGATACGCAGTATTTT
.	TRBD1	TRBJ2-1	TRBV28	CASSHDRGPYNEQFF	TGTGCCAGCAGCCATGACAGGGGACCCTACAATGAGCAGTTCTTC
.	.	TRBJ1-1	TRBV5-6	CASSFTDRMNTEAFF	TGTGCCAGCAGCTTTACCGACAGAATGAACACTGAAGCTTTCTTT
.	.	TRBJ2-1	TRBV7-9	CASSLLEGQFF	TGTGCCAGCAGCTTACTTGAGGGGCAGTTCTTC
.	.	TRBJ1-1	TRBV28	CASSFWTGDMNTEAFF	TGTGCCAGCAGTTTCTGGACGGGGGATATGAACACTGAAGCTTTCTTT
.	.	TRBJ2-1	TRBV9	CASSPHRSSVLEQFF	TGTGCCAGCAGCCCGCACCGGAGTAGCGTTCTCGAGCAGTTCTTC
.	TRBD2	TRBJ2-7	TRBV5-1	CASSLGLAGDEQYF	TGCGCCAGCAGCTTGGGACTAGCGGGAGACGAGCAGTACTTC
.	TRBD2	TRBJ2-7	TRBV29-1	CSVVTIKSSGRAVEQYF	TGCAGCGTCGTGACAATAAAATCTAGCGGGAGGGCCGTCGAGCAGTACTTC
.	TRBD2	TRBJ2-5	TRBV5-1	CASSGGVWTSGTDQETQYF	TGCGCCAGCAGCGGGGGGGTTTGGACTAGCGGGACCGATCAAGAGACCCAGTACTTC
.	TRBD1	TRBJ1-3	TRBV28	CASKDRRSGNTIYF	TGTGCCAGTAAGGACAGGAGATCTGGAAACACCATATATTTT
.	.	TRBJ1-2	TRBV28	CASRGGLANYGYTF	TGTGCCAGCAGGGGGGGGTTGGCGAACTATGGCTACACCTTC
.	.	TRBJ1-3	TRBV4-3	CASSQSRTSGNTIYF	TGCGCCAGCAGCCAGAGCCGAACTTCTGGAAACACCATATATTTT
.	.	TRBJ2-1	TRBV10-3	CAISEAAYNEQFF	TGTGCCATCAGTGAGGCAGCCTACAATGAGCAGTTCTTC
.	.	TRBJ2-2	TRBV29-1	CSVRFRDNSGELFF	TGCAGCGTCAGATTCCGGGACAACTCCGGGGAGCTGTTTTTT
.	TRBD2	TRBJ2-7	TRBV10-3	CAIAGTSGRYEQYF	TGTGCCATCGCCGGGACTAGCGGGCGTTACGAGCAGTACTTC
.	.	TRBJ1-1	TRBV9	CASSVAQGNTEAFF	TGTGCCAGCAGCGTAGCTCAGGGTAACACTGAAGCTTTCTTT
.	.	TRBJ2-7	TRBV18	CASSPQNRGEQYF	TGTGCCAGCTCACCACAAAACCGGGGAGAGCAGTACTTC
.	.	TRBJ2-3	TRBV6-5	CASSYSRWTDTQYF	TGTGCCAGCAGTTACTCTAGATGGACAGATACGCAGTATTTT
.	.	TRBJ1-2	TRBV20-1	CSASLRLGRVYGYTF	TGCAGTGCTAGTCTTCGGCTGGGGAGGGTCTATGGCTACACCTTC
few	.	TRBJ1-1	TRBV28	CASSLDMGLGVAFF	TGTGCCAGCAGTTTAGATATGGGTTTAGGAGTAGCTTTCTTT
once	.	TRBJ2-7	TRBV4-3	CASSQGPGSYEQYF	TGCGCCAGCAGCCAAGGTCCAGGGTCCTACGAGCAGTACTTC
.	.	TRBJ1-2	TRBV27	CASSSRGSGGYTF	TGTGCCAGCAGTTCAAGGGGGTCCGGGGGCTACACCTTC
once	TRBD1	TRBJ2-5	TRBV28	CASSGTGVSQETQYF	TGTGCCAGCAGTGGGACAGGCGTAAGCCAAGAGACCCAGTACTTC
.	TRBD1	TRBJ2-2	TRBV4-2	CASSQTDRGPRSGELFF	TGTGCCAGCAGCCAAACCGACAGGGGTCCGAGGTCCGGGGAGCTGTTTTTT
.	TRBD2	TRBJ2-5	TRBV5-4	CASSFGGNSGTSKETQYF	TGTGCCAGCAGCTTCGGAGGAAATAGCGGGACGTCAAAAGAGACCCAGTACTTC
.	.	TRBJ1-2	TRBV28	CASKREYGYTF	TGTGCCAGCAAGAGAGAATATGGCTACACCTTC
.	.	TRBJ1-5	TRBV6-5	CASSIGGAREPQHF	TGTGCCAGCAGCATAGGCGGGGCGCGGGAGCCCCAGCATTTT
.	.	TRBJ2-2	TRBV5-8	CASIPERGSNGELFF	TGTGCCAGCATCCCGGAGAGGGGGTCGAACGGGGAGCTGTTTTTT
.	.	TRBJ2-1	TRBV19	CASSFQGHNEQFF	TGTGCCAGTAGTTTCCAGGGGCACAATGAGCAGTTCTTC
.	.	TRBJ2-7	TRBV12-3/TRBV12-4	CASSLSQKYEQYF	TGTGCCAGCAGTTTAAGTCAGAAATACGAGCAGTACTTC
.	TRBD1	TRBJ1-1	TRBV5-6	CASSPLDRTNTEAFF	TGTGCCAGCAGCCCGTTGGACAGGACGAACACTGAAGCTTTCTTT
.	TRBD2	TRBJ2-3	TRBV5-1	CASSWSGRATDTQYF	TGCGCCAGCAGCTGGAGCGGGAGGGCCACAGATACGCAGTATTTT
.	TRBD1	TRBJ1-2	TRBV30	CAWALQGLANYGYTF	TGTGCCTGGGCTCTACAGGGGCTCGCTAACTATGGCTACACCTTC
.	TRBD1	TRBJ1-1	TRBV28	CASSLHGGQGAPEAFF	TGTGCCAGCAGTCTTCATGGTGGACAGGGAGCCCCTGAAGCTTTCTTT
.	.	TRBJ1-4	TRBV14	CASSKGPSGLFF	TGTGCCAGCAGCAAAGGCCCATCAGGACTGTTTTTT
.	TRBD2	TRBJ2-3	TRBV27	CASSSPTPGLAGEADTQYF	TGTGCCAGCAGTAGCCCTACACCGGGACTAGCGGGAGAAGCAGATACGCAGTATTTT
once	.	TRBJ1-1	TRBV2	CASEVKDSLNTEAFF	TGTGCCAGCGAGGTGAAAGACAGCCTGAACACTGAAGCTTTCTTT
.	TRBD2	TRBJ2-7	TRBV27	CASSLSPLAGTYEQYF	TGTGCCAGCAGTTTATCGCCCCTAGCGGGGACCTACGAGCAGTACTTC
.	TRBD2	TRBJ2-1	TRBV20-1	CSASLRELFYNEQFF	TGCAGTGCTAGTCTGCGGGAGCTGTTCTACAATGAGCAGTTCTTC